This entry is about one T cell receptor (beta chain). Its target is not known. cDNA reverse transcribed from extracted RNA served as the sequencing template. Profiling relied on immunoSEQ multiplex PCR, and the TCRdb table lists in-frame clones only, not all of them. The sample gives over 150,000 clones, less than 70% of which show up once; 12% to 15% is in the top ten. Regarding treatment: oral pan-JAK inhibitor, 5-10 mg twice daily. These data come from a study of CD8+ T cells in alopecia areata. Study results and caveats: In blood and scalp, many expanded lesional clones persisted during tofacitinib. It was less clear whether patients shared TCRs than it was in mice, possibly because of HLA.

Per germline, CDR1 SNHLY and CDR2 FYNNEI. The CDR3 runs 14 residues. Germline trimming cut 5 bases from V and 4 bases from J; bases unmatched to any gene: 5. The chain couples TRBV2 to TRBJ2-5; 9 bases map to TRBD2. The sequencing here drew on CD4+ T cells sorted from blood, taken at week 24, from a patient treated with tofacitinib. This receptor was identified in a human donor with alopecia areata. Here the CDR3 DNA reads TGTGCCAGCAGTACGCTTAGCGGGGGAGAGACCCAGTACTTC. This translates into CASSTLSGGETQYF.